The rows below give T cell receptor beta chains drawn from one sample of a study of cytomegalovirus exposure and HLA in healthy donors. The protocol was immunoSEQ multiplex PCR, while the TCRdb copy is restricted to in-frame clones and leaves out a portion. The table lists about 180,000 clones, 76% of them singletons. Sequencing was carried out using PBMCs. These receptors were obtained from a woman in her twenties or thirties in good health and CMV-seropositive. Both conserved end residues are trimmed from each CDR3. The size entry is marked missing in some rows and otherwise reads once, few, many or a size class.

len	j_gene	v_gene	abundance	CDR3aa
13	TRBJ2-4	TRBV19	NA	ASSKGQGAGDIQY
13	TRBJ1-5	TRBV4-1	NA	ASRSPFLRLQPQH
13	TRBJ2-5	TRBV28	NA	ASMHSRGWQETQY
17	TRBJ2-7	TRBV6-1	few	ASSEAEGGQLAGDYEQY
15	TRBJ2-7	TRBV28	NA	ASSSTEGLAGSYEQY
13	TRBJ1-2	TRBV6-5	few	ASSPRDRGRDGYT
12	TRBJ1-4	TRBV7-9	NA	ASSPQVANEKLF
11	TRBJ1-1	TRBV21-1	NA	ASSRQDVTEAF
13	TRBJ2-5	TRBV28	NA	ASSFFLAGQETQY
12	TRBJ2-7	TRBV11-3	NA	ASSPGRGPYEQY
11	TRBJ1-2	TRBV7-2	once	ASSFGHTYGYT
13	TRBJ2-3	TRBV5-1	NA	ASMAGALSTDTQY
14	TRBJ2-3	TRBV5-5	NA	ASSLDSRGSTDTQY
11	TRBJ1-2	TRBV7-9	NA	SVTGSMNYGYT
12	TRBJ1-5	TRBV5-8	NA	ASSPGTGRQPQH
15	TRBJ2-3	TRBV27	NA	ASSLQGQGAFTDTQY
11	TRBJ1-5	TRBV19	NA	ASNFGRDQPQH
13	TRBJ1-6	TRBV7-9	NA	SSSLTGQSNSPLH
12	TRBJ1-2	TRBV30	NA	AWSGDTPYSGYT
13	TRBJ2-3	TRBV5-8	NA	ASSLGTGHTDTQY
12	TRBJ1-6	TRBV9	NA	ASSVEGLNSPLH
13	TRBJ1-1	TRBV27	NA	ASSWDRGPGTEAF
10	TRBJ2-2	TRBV6-6	few	ASSTGSGELF
13	TRBJ2-7	TRBV4-1	NA	ASSQLYHSSYEQY
12	TRBJ2-2	TRBV9	NA	ASSQTQAGGELF
15	TRBJ1-4	TRBV4-3	once	ASSGGGGAESDEKLF
14	TRBJ1-3	TRBV15	NA	ATSRENRDSGNTIY
13	TRBJ2-2	TRBV27	NA	ASRPSQTNTGELF
14	TRBJ2-7	TRBV28	once	ASSDTKQGALGARY
13	TRBJ1-1	TRBV9	NA	ASSVVPGANTEAF
18	TRBJ2-2	TRBV6-1	NA	ASSALWVLAGGQRPGELF
15	TRBJ2-6	TRBV5-4	few	ASSSSAGGSGANVLT
10	TRBJ1-2	TRBV19	NA	ASTQGYYGYT
17	TRBJ2-7	TRBV21-1	NA	ASSKEGLAGGVCSYEQY
13	TRBJ2-3	TRBV2	NA	ASSLGLPPTDTQY
13	TRBJ2-7	TRBV6-5	NA	ASSYRDRDPYEQY
10	TRBJ2-7	TRBV11-3	NA	ASSFSRNEQY
11	TRBJ2-7	TRBV15	NA	ATSRGQGGEQY
12	TRBJ1-4	TRBV9	NA	ASSVGQGDEKLF
14	TRBJ2-5	TRBV19	few	ASSTNHHPMAETQY
9	TRBJ1-4	TRBV7-2	few	ASSPNEKLF
11	TRBJ1-2	TRBV5-1	NA	ASSAPGLGTYT
14	TRBJ2-7	TRBV4-3	NA	ASSQDSRGASYEQY
15	TRBJ1-1	TRBV5-4	few	ASSSRTGFPSDTEAF
12	TRBJ2-3	TRBV7-2	NA	ASSLVEGADTQY
12	NA	TRBV4-1	once	ASRHRIHSYEQY
11	TRBJ1-6	TRBV5-6	NA	ASSFNRNSPLH
12	TRBJ2-1	TRBV2	NA	ASSDVSGNNEQF
14	TRBJ2-2	TRBV9	NA	ASSVGGGPGTGELF
10	TRBJ2-5	TRBV29-1	NA	SVSGREETQY
11	TRBJ2-1	TRBV9	NA	ASSADWKHEQF